The present entry profiles one T cell receptor (beta chain) with its context. Its antigen is currently unknown. The sample originates from a study of siplizumab effects on memory and regulatory T cells. Overall study findings and caveats: Treg-derived clones made up an average of around 75% of mappable alloreactive CD4+ clones with siplizumab and over 25% in controls. Unstimulated subsets contained matches for only a minor fraction of alloreactive clones. In roughly 75-96% of proliferating CD4+ or CD8+ clones, a naive or memory phenotype could not be assigned.

CDR1 and CDR2 (germline): DFQATT, SNEGSKA (reference sequence). V was cut by 6 bases and J by 4 bases, with 10 bases left in between. The CDR3 has 11 amino acids. Some 99,000 TCR templates were measured in each sample. Data came from immunoSEQ multiplex PCR; TCRdb stores just in-frame clones and leaves some out. The sample has about 100,000 clones; around 94% are singletons. The specimen sequenced was Tregs sorted from blood. The chain has TRBV20-1 and TRBJ2-7; no clear D gene. The clonotype was recovered from a human donor in good health. The CDR3 region is CSAKGSYEQYF. The CDR3 coding sequence is TGCAGTGCCAAAGGCTCTTACGAGCAGTACTTC.